The clone carrying this T cell receptor (beta chain) occurred many times. The antigen remains undetermined. This record belongs to a study of blood T cells in healthy people across ages. Study conclusions and caveats: Diversity of TCR beta correlated strongly with naive T cell percentage.

CDR3 length equals 15 residues. Looked up from germline, CDR1 is SGHRS and CDR2 is YFSETQ. V shed 2 bases, J shed 3 bases, and the junction held 6 bases outside the gene matches. A second PCR of 7 to 11 cycles used a sample-barcoded 5' primer and a J-beta primer mix. Each cDNA was tagged by a template-switch adaptor containing 12 random nucleotides. TCRdb recomputed calls from the 5' RACE reads with MiXCR, one row per CDR3 protein. This sample has more than 1.4 million distinct CDR3 sequences, with about 40% found just once. This sequence originates from a young woman in good health. V is TRBV5-1 and J is TRBJ2-7, with 9 bases that match TRBD1. The sequencing input was blood. The CDR3 DNA is TGCGCCAGCAGCTTCGGTAGGACAGGGGTCTACGAGCAGTACTTC. It is translated as CASSFGRTGVYEQYF.